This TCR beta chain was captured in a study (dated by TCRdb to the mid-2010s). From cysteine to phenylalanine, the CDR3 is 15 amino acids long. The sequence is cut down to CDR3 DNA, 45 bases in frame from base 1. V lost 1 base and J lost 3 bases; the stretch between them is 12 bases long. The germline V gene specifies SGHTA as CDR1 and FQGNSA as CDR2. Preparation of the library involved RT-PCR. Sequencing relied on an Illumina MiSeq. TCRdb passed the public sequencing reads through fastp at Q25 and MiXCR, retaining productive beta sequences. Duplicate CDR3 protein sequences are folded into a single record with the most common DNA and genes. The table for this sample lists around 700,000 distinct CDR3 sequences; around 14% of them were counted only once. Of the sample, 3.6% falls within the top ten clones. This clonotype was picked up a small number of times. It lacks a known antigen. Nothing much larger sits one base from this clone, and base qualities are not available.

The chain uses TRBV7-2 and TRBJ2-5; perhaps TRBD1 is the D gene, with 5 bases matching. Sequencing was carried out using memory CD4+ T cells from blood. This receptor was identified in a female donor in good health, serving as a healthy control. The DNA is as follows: TGTGCCAGCAGCTTAGTGGCAGGGAATAAAGAGACCCAGTACTTC. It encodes CASSLVAGNKETQYF. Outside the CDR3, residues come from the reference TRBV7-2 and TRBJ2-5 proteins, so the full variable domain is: GAGVSQSPSNKVTEKGKDVELRCDPISGHTALYWYRQSLGQGLEFLIYFQGNSAPDKSGLPSDRFSAERTGGSVSTLTIQRTQQEDSAVYLCASSLVAGNKETQYFGPGTRLLVL.